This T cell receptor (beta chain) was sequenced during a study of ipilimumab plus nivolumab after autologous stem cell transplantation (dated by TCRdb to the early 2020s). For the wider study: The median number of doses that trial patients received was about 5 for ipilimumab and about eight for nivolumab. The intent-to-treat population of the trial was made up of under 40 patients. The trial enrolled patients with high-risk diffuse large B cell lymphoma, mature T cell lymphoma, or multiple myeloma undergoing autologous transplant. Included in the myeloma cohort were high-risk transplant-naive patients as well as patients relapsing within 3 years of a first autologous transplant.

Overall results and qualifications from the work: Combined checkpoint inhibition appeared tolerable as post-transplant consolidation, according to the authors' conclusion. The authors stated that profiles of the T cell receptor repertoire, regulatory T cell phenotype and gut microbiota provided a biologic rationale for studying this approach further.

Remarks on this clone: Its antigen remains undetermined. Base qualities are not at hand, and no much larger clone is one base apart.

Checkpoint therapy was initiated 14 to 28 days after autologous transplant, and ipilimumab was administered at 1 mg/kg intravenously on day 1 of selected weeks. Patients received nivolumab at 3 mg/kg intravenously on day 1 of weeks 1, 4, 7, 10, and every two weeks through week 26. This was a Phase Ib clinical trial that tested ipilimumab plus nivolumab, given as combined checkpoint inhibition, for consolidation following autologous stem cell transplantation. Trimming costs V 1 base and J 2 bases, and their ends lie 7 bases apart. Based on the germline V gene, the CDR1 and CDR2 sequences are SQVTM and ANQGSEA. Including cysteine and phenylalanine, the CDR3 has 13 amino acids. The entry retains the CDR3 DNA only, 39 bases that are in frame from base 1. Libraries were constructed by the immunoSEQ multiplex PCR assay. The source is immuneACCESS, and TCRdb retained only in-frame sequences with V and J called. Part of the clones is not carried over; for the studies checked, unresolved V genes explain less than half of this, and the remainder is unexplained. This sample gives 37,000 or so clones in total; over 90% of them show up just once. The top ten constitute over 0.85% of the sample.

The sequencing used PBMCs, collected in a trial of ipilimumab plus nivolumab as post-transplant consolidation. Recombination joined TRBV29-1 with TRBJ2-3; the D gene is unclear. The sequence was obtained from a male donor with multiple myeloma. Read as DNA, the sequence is TGCAGCGTTGAAGGCAGATTCACAGATACGCAGTATTTT. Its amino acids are CSVEGRFTDTQYF.